The 28 T cell receptor beta chains below were found in one sample sequenced in a study of blood T cell repertoires in COVID-19. The method was immunoSEQ multiplex PCR; TCRdb's version includes in-frame clones alone and lacks a portion of them. The data hold 150,000 to 200,000 clones, with roughly 85% observed a single time. The sample taken for sequencing was peripheral blood. The receptors stem from a man aged 45-65 years with active or convalescent COVID-19.

The chain employs TRBV19 and TRBJ2-3; weak D call: TRBD2 (7 bases). Trimming pared 1 base from V and 0 bases from J, leaving 14 bases between. Germline-derived CDR1 and CDR2 are LNHDA and SQIVND (reference sequence). CDR3 length: 17 amino acids. The CDR3, as DNA: TGTGCCAGTAGTATAGGCCGCGGGGGCCCTAGCACAGATACGCAGTATTTT. Translating it yields CASSIGRGGPSTDTQYF.

V usage is TRBV5-1 and J usage is TRBJ2-1; 8 bases map to TRBD1. In germline, CDR1 is SGHRS, CDR2 YFSETQ. The V gene end was trimmed by 0 bases and the J gene end by 1 base; junction bases not matched to a gene: 6. The CDR3 spans 17 residues. The DNA for the CDR3 is TGCGCCAGCAGCTTGGGTCAGGGGGCAATATCCTACAATGAGCAGTTCTTC. It translates to CASSLGQGAISYNEQFF.

Turning to this clone: Within the sample, other DNA sequences also encode this same CDR3. This chain joins TRBV5-6 and TRBJ1-2, with D hard to call. V was clipped by 1 base and J by 5 bases, with 9 bases between them. This CDR3 contains 13 residues. From germline, CDR1 is SGHDT and CDR2 YYEEEE. This CDR3 reads CASSLTGSYGYTF. The CDR3 bases are TGTGCCAGCAGCTTGACGGGATCTTATGGCTACACCTTC.

This sequence joins TRBV5-6 and TRBJ1-2; 8 positions agree with TRBD1. The CDR3 runs to 16 residues. Germline CDR1 SGHDT, CDR2 YYEEEE. V was clipped by 3 bases and J by 4 bases; unmatched bases: 11. Here the CDR3 DNA reads TGTGCCAGCAGCTCGCTAGGACAGGGCTCCCTCTATGGCTACACCTTC. Its protein is CASSSLGQGSLYGYTF.

The chain employs TRBV5-1 and TRBJ1-4; TRBD1 is a possible D gene (5 bases). The CDR3 is 14 amino acids. Between the trimmed V and J ends, which lost 4 bases and 5 bases, there was a span of 12 bases. From germline, CDR1 is SGHRS and CDR2 YFSETQ. CDR3 region: CASSDRPENEKLFF. The CDR3 region has the DNA TGCGCCAGCAGCGACAGACCGGAGAATGAAAAACTGTTTTTT.

The chain couples TRBV5-1 to TRBJ2-2, with 9 positions matching TRBD2. CDR1 and CDR2 from the germline V gene are SGHRS and YFSETQ. The CDR3 has 14 residues. The V segment lost 6 bases and the J segment 2 bases; nucleotides outside the gene matches: 2. This CDR3 reads CASIAGANTGELFF. The CDR3 bases are TGCGCCAGCATAGCGGGGGCCAACACCGGGGAGCTGTTTTTT.

This chain joins TRBV19 and TRBJ2-2; 9 bases align to TRBD1. The CDR3 loop spans 14 amino acids. Germline CDR1 is LNHDA and CDR2 is SQIVND (reference sequence). V was pared by 7 bases and J by 5 bases, with 5 bases of the junction left unmatched. The CDR3 DNA reads as TGTGCCAGTACGGGGACAGGGAGAACCGGGGAGCTGTTTTTT. Protein product: CASTGTGRTGELFF.

The chain joins TRBV28 to TRBJ1-6; 7 nucleotides align to TRBD1. Germline V CDR1 and CDR2: MDHEN, SYDVKM. The CDR3 contains 15 residues. The V gene end was trimmed by 3 bases and the J gene end by 9 bases; junction bases not matched to a gene: 8. CDR3 in amino acids: CASSFQQGRRSPLHF. The CDR3 DNA is TGTGCCAGCAGTTTCCAACAGGGGCGGCGTTCACCCCTCCACTTT.

This sequence joins TRBV19 and TRBJ1-5; TRBD1 might be the D (5 bases). V was cut by 4 bases and J by 1 base, with 14 bases left in between. Germline CDR1 reads LNHDA; CDR2 reads SQIVND (reference sequence). The CDR3 runs 16 residues. In nucleotides, the CDR3 is TGTGCCAGTAGTAGCGAATGGGGCAACAGCAATCAGCCCCAGCATTTT. It codes for CASSSEWGNSNQPQHF.

Worth noting for this clone: Other DNA sequences of this sample code for an identical CDR3. The chain joins TRBV6-4 to TRBJ1-1, with D possibly being TRBD1 (5 bases). The CDR3 covers 13 residues. The germline V gene has CDR1 MRHNA and CDR2 SNTAGT. Between the trimmed V and J ends, which lost 5 bases and 6 bases, there was a span of 13 bases. The CDR3 DNA reads TGTGCCAGCAGTCCGGATAGGGGCGCTGAAGCTTTCTTT. Translation: CASSPDRGAEAFF.

V and J are TRBV18 and TRBJ1-1; D is possibly TRBD1 (5 bases). Trimming left V 4 bases short and J 6 bases short, with 27 bases between. Looked up from germline, CDR1 is KGHSH and CDR2 is LQKENI. The CDR3 runs 18 residues. For the CDR3, the DNA is TGTGCCAGCTCACAGACAACGGGGCCCGGGGGGGGTATAGCTGAAGCTTTCTTT. Its protein product is CASSQTTGPGGGIAEAFF.

The V call is TRBV18, the J call TRBJ1-2, with 8 bases fitting TRBD1. V trimming: 4 bases; J trimming: 3 bases; junction bases outside the gene matches: 7. Germline-derived CDR1 and CDR2 are KGHSH and LQKENI. This CDR3 is built from 15 residues. This CDR3 reads CASSQDRGGDYGYTF. The CDR3 DNA follows: TGTGCCAGCTCACAAGACAGGGGAGGAGACTATGGCTACACCTTC.

The chain carries TRBV5-6 and TRBJ2-7, with 8 bases lining up with TRBD2. J lost 2 bases, V lost 2 bases, and 6 bases had no gene match. This CDR3 is built from 15 residues. The germline CDR1 and CDR2 sequences are SGHDT and YYEEEE. CDR3 bases: TGTGCCAGCAGCTTTAAGCGGGGGTGGACCTACGAGCAGTACTTC. Its translation is CASSFKRGWTYEQYF.

V usage is TRBV6-6 and J usage is TRBJ1-5, with D possibly being TRBD1 (6 bases). Germline V gene data show CDR1 as MNHNY and CDR2 as SVGAGI (reference sequence). The CDR3 consists of 15 residues. Trimming pared 2 bases from V and 2 bases from J, leaving 10 bases between. The CDR3 nucleotides are TGTGCCAGCAGTTACACAGGGACGGGCAATCAGCCCCAGCATTTT. It translates to CASSYTGTGNQPQHF.

This clone was found once. This sequence joins TRBV5-1 and TRBJ1-1; 12 bases match TRBD1. There are 15 residues in the CDR3. The germline CDR1 and CDR2 sequences are SGHRS and YFSETQ. With 4 bases clipped from V and 4 bases from J, the junction kept 5 bases outside the gene matches. The CDR3 DNA follows: TGCGCCAGCAGCCTACAGGGACAGGGGGCCACTGAAGCTTTCTTT. This encodes CASSLQGQGATEAFF.

J is TRBJ1-5 and V is TRBV28, with no clear D. V was shortened by 6 bases and J by 3 bases, with 9 bases between the two germline ends. This CDR3 spans 13 amino acids. Germline lookup yields CDR1 MDHEN and CDR2 SYDVKM. CDR3: CASSGALNQPQHF. The CDR3 DNA sequence: TGTGCCAGCAGCGGAGCACTCAATCAGCCCCAGCATTTT.

The chain combines TRBV29-1 with TRBJ2-1; no clear D gene. Germline CDR1 reads SQVTM; CDR2 reads ANQGSEA. This CDR3 spans 13 amino acids. V lost 4 bases to trimming and J lost 3 bases, with 10 bases between them. This CDR3 is CSVAVENYNEQFF. Here the CDR3 DNA reads TGCAGCGTTGCCGTTGAGAACTACAATGAGCAGTTCTTC.

This clone was counted a single time. The chain uses TRBV3-1 (or the pseudogene TRBV3-2) and TRBJ1-1, with a tentative D call TRBD1 (5 bases). Trimming took off 3 bases at V and 3 bases at J, with 14 bases between the two ends. In germline, CDR1 is LGHDT, CDR2 YNNKEL (reference sequence). The length of the CDR3 is 15 residues. The CDR3 DNA is TGTGCCAGCAGCCAGTGGACAAGGGATGACACTGAAGCTTTCTTT. The encoded protein is CASSQWTRDDTEAFF.

V usage is TRBV24-1 and J usage is TRBJ2-5, with no clear D. V lost 2 bases, J lost 1 base, and 4 bases lay in between. Germline assignment: CDR1 KGHDR and CDR2 SFDVKD. The CDR3 has 13 amino acids. CDR3 bases: TGTGCCACCAGTGATTCTCCCCAAGAGACCCAGTACTTC. The encoded protein is CATSDSPQETQYF.

In its sample, this clone was seen a few times. The chain links TRBV27 to TRBJ2-1, with 9 bases identical to TRBD2. CDR3 length: 15 residues. Germline CDR1 MNHEY, CDR2 SMNVEV (reference sequence). V lost 4 bases to trimming and J lost 4 bases; unmatched junction nucleotides: 5. CDR3 sequence reads: CASSSSSGGYNEQFF. The CDR3 DNA reads TGTGCCAGCAGTTCCTCGAGCGGGGGGTACAATGAGCAGTTCTTC.

The V gene is TRBV5-5, the J gene TRBJ2-1; 7 bases are shared with TRBD2. Trimming cost V 4 bases and J 7 bases; bases outside gene matches: 11. In germline, CDR1 is SGHKS, CDR2 YYEKEE (reference sequence). CDR3 size: 15 residues. The CDR3 reads CASSHRLAGANEQFF. CDR3 bases: TGTGCCAGCAGCCATCGACTAGCTGGAGCTAATGAGCAGTTCTTC.

This clone was seen a handful of times. This chain connects TRBV5-1 to TRBJ1-1; TRBD1 matches at 7 bases. J lost 6 bases, V lost 4 bases, and 6 bases had no gene match. CDR1 and CDR2 (germline): SGHRS, YFSETQ. The CDR3 length is 13 residues. CDR3 sequence (DNA): TGCGCCAGCAGCCCGACAGGGATCGCTGAAGCTTTCTTT. Its translation: CASSPTGIAEAFF.

This sequence joins TRBV7-2 and TRBJ1-2; no definite D call. CDR1 and CDR2 (germline): SGHTA, FQGNSA. The CDR3 extends over 15 amino acids. Trimming shortened V by 1 base and J by 8 bases, and 17 bases separated the two germline ends. CDR3 in DNA: TGTGCCAGCAGCTTAGGATTCGAGGGAAGTGAGGGCTACACCTTC. This gives the protein CASSLGFEGSEGYTF.

This chain joins TRBV7-6 and TRBJ1-2; TRBD1 matches at 7 bases. Germline trimming cut 0 bases from V and 8 bases from J; bases unmatched to any gene: 3. Per the germline V gene, CDR1 is SGHVS and CDR2 is FNYEAQ. There are 13 residues in the CDR3. CDR3 coding DNA: TGTGCCAGCAGCTTAGCGGCAGGGGGGGGCTACACCTTC. Amino acid sequence: CASSLAAGGGYTF.

The gene calls are TRBV28 and TRBJ2-1; TRBD1 is a possible D gene (6 bases). With 6 bases removed from V and 4 bases from J, the gap between germline ends came to 10 bases. The germline gives CDR1 MDHEN, CDR2 SYDVKM. The CDR3 extends over 13 amino acids. CDR3 coding DNA: TGTGCCAGCAGGGGGACAATATACAATGAGCAGTTCTTC. Its translation: CASRGTIYNEQFF.

On this clone: Other DNA sequences in the same sample also yield this CDR3. The chain couples TRBV7-3 to TRBJ1-1, with D hard to call. Germline V gene sequence: CDR1 SGHTA, CDR2 FQGTGA. V dropped 5 bases and J dropped 0 bases, with 7 bases sitting between them. This CDR3 comprises 13 residues. Here the CDR3 DNA reads TGTGCCAGCAGCCTCACAGTGAACACTGAAGCTTTCTTT. Its protein is CASSLTVNTEAFF.

The chain combines TRBV6-5 with TRBJ2-7; no clear D. Germline V lookup: CDR1 MNHEY, CDR2 SVGAGI. Trimming took off 4 bases at V and 5 bases at J, with 6 bases between the two ends. The CDR3 contains 11 residues. The CDR3 spells CASSWAHEQYF. DNA of the CDR3: TGTGCCAGCAGTTGGGCCCACGAGCAGTACTTC.

This sequence joins TRBV2 and TRBJ1-5; no definite D call. Trimming took off 7 bases at V and 3 bases at J, with 10 bases between the two ends. This CDR3 is 13 amino acids long. From germline, CDR1 is SNHLY and CDR2 FYNNEI. CDR3 sequence reads: CASNTEYNQPQHF. DNA of the CDR3: TGTGCCAGCAACACAGAATACAATCAGCCCCAGCATTTT.